The 30 T cell receptor beta chains listed next were all sequenced from one sample in a study of OX40 agonist ivuxolimab in advanced cancers. This table comes from immunoSEQ multiplex PCR, and its TCRdb copy is limited to in-frame clones, with some not included. The sample includes about 56,000 clones, around 87% of them seen just once. The specimen comprised CD4+ or CD8+ T cells sorted from blood, sampled in a trial of the OX40 agonist ivuxolimab. These receptors came from an adult with an advanced solid tumor such as melanoma, head and neck, liver or kidney cancer.

This clone was seen a single time. The chain has TRBV6-5 and TRBJ1-4; 9 bases are shared with TRBD1. The ends lost 8 bases at V and 1 base at J; junction bases unmatched: 5. This CDR3 has 15 residues. The germline CDR1 and CDR2 sequences are MNHEY and SVGAGI. This CDR3 is CASGDRARTNEKLFF. CDR3 DNA: TGTGCCAGCGGGGACAGGGCGAGAACTAATGAAAAACTGTTTTTT.

The V and J genes are TRBV30 and TRBJ2-6, with D maybe TRBD1 (5 bases). Looked up from germline, CDR1 is GTSNPN and CDR2 is SVGIG (reference sequence). This CDR3 spans 13 amino acids. V lost 5 bases and J 0 bases, leaving 5 bases between the germline ends. CDR3 nucleotides: TGTGCCTGGGACAGCTCTGGGGCCAACGTCCTGACTTTC. Translation gives CAWDSSGANVLTF.

The chain uses TRBV30 and TRBJ2-1, with D unclear. Germline V CDR1 and CDR2: GTSNPN, SVGIG (reference sequence). V was clipped by 0 bases and J by 6 bases, with 6 bases between them. The CDR3 extends over 12 amino acids. This CDR3 is CAWSVYGNEQFF. DNA of the CDR3: TGTGCCTGGAGTGTATACGGCAATGAGCAGTTCTTC. The variable domain in full, with the rest retrieved from reference TRBV30 and TRBJ2-1, is SQTIHQWPATLVQPVGSPLSLECTVEGTSNPNLYWYRQAAGRGLQLLFYSVGIGQISSEVPQNLSASRPQDRQFILSSKKLLLSDSGFYLCAWSVYGNEQFFGPGTRLTVL.

The chain links TRBV5-8 to TRBJ2-7, with 11 bases that match TRBD1. The CDR3 has 14 amino acids. V lost 3 bases to trimming and J lost 3 bases; unmatched junction nucleotides: 2. Germline CDR1 SGHTS, CDR2 YDEGEE. Written as DNA, the CDR3 is TGTGCCAGCAGCTACGGGACAGGGGGCTACGAGCAGTACTTC. Amino acids: CASSYGTGGYEQYF.

This rearrangement joins TRBV5-6 to TRBJ2-2, with 12 bases lining up with TRBD2. Losses at the gene ends were 4 bases for V and 1 base for J; bases not matched to a gene: 2. This CDR3 has 16 amino acids. CDR1 and CDR2 (germline): SGHDT, YYEEEE. The CDR3 is CASSRGLAGNTGELFF. The DNA of the CDR3 is TGTGCCAGCAGCAGGGGACTAGCGGGGAACACCGGGGAGCTGTTTTTT.

The chain combines TRBV6-5 with TRBJ1-2; D not resolved. The CDR3 spans 14 residues. Trimming stripped 4 bases from V and 2 bases from J, with 11 bases between. Germline V lookup: CDR1 MNHEY, CDR2 SVGAGI. The CDR3 DNA reads TGTGCCAGCAGTTTCTCTGGGGTAAACTATGGCTACACCTTC. Amino acid sequence: CASSFSGVNYGYTF.

This clone was found a few times. The chain combines TRBV6-1 with TRBJ1-1; D not resolved. The length of the CDR3 is 13 residues. Trimming cost V 1 base and J 1 base, with 4 bases left between them. The germline V gene encodes CDR1 MNHNS and CDR2 SASEGT. The CDR3 nucleotides read TGTGCCAGCAGTGAAGTGGGGAACACTGAAGCTTTCTTT. Protein sequence: CASSEVGNTEAFF.

The rearrangement uses TRBV20-1 and TRBJ1-2; TRBD1 is a possible D gene (5 bases). Germline assignment: CDR1 DFQATT and CDR2 SNEGSKA (reference sequence). The CDR3 is 11 residues long. The V and J ends lost 5 bases and 7 bases respectively, with 11 bases between them. For the CDR3, the DNA is TGCAGTGCTGAGGCGGGGGTTGGCTACACCTTC. It specifies CSAEAGVGYTF.

This clone appeared a few times. The V and J genes are TRBV11-2 and TRBJ1-1; the D gene is possibly TRBD1 (6 bases). CDR3 length: 15 residues. The V end was cut by 5 bases, the J end by 1 base, with 14 bases between. Per the germline V gene, CDR1 is SGHAT and CDR2 is FQNNGV. The CDR3 nucleotides read TGTGCCAGCAGCCCCCGCCTGGACAGGAACACTGAAGCTTTCTTT. Translating gives CASSPRLDRNTEAFF.

The DNA of the CDR3 is TGTGCCAGCAGCCCCCGGCAGGAAGCGGAGCAGTTCTTC. Translating gives CASSPRQEAEQFF. This sequence joins TRBV11-2 and TRBJ2-1, with D hard to call. Germline V lookup: CDR1 SGHAT, CDR2 FQNNGV. V lost 5 bases to trimming and J lost 10 bases, with 15 bases between them. The CDR3 sequence is 13 residues long.

V usage is TRBV4-2 and J usage is TRBJ2-2; TRBD2 aligns across 13 bases. The germline gives CDR1 LGHNA, CDR2 YNFKEQ. J was trimmed by 5 bases and V by 0 bases; bases with no gene match: 3. The CDR3 runs to 17 residues. In nucleotides, the CDR3 is TGTGCCAGCAGCCAAGAACTAGCGGGAGGGGATACCGGGGAGCTGTTTTTT. The encoded protein is CASSQELAGGDTGELFF.

V is TRBV15 and J is TRBJ1-1; D possibly corresponds to TRBD1 (6 bases). The CDR3 covers 15 residues. The germline gives CDR1 LNHNV, CDR2 YYDKDF (reference sequence). With 1 base removed from V and 5 bases from J, the gap between germline ends came to 14 bases. This CDR3 is CATSRVAGAGTEAFF. For the CDR3, the DNA is TGTGCCACCAGCAGAGTGGCGGGGGCGGGAACTGAAGCTTTCTTT.

The chain carries TRBV28 and TRBJ2-7; D unclear. The V end lost 7 bases, the J end lost 5 bases, and 12 bases lay between the germline ends. Germline assignment: CDR1 MDHEN and CDR2 SYDVKM. CDR3 length: 12 residues. The chain's CDR3 is CASTPDWDEQYF. The CDR3 DNA reads TGTGCCAGCACGCCCGACTGGGACGAGCAGTACTTC.

In DNA, the CDR3 is TGTGCCAGCAGTGAAGGGGGAGATACGCAGTATTTT. Encoded protein: CASSEGGDTQYF. The chain combines TRBV6-1 with TRBJ2-3; D uncertain. CDR3 size: 12 residues. With 1 base removed from V and 5 bases from J, the gap between germline ends came to 4 bases. Germline assignment: CDR1 MNHNS and CDR2 SASEGT.

The chain combines TRBV5-1 with TRBJ2-5; TRBD2 aligns across 9 bases. Germline V gene sequence: CDR1 SGHRS, CDR2 YFSETQ. The trim removed 3 bases at V and 2 bases at J, leaving 8 bases unmatched. This CDR3 contains 16 residues. The CDR3 nucleotides are TGCGCCAGCAGCTGGGGTAGCGGGAGAATGCAAGAGACCCAGTACTTC. This codes for CASSWGSGRMQETQYF.

The genes are TRBV18 and TRBJ2-7; the D gene could be TRBD1 or TRBD2 (5 bases each). This CDR3 is built from 13 residues. Trimming stripped 2 bases from V and 7 bases from J, with 12 bases between. CDR1 is KGHSH, CDR2 LQKENI, per germline. The chain's CDR3 is CASSPEGTWEQYF. The CDR3 DNA reads as TGTGCCAGCTCACCAGAAGGGACGTGGGAGCAGTACTTC.

This chain uses TRBV27 with TRBJ2-2, with D hard to call. The CDR3 contains 14 residues. The germline CDR1 and CDR2 sequences are MNHEY and SMNVEV (reference sequence). V lost 0 bases, J lost 2 bases, and 4 bases lay in between. This CDR3 is CASSLSVNTGELFF. The CDR3 DNA reads as TGTGCCAGCAGTTTATCGGTTAACACCGGGGAGCTGTTTTTT.

The rearrangement links TRBV30 to TRBJ1-4; D is ambiguous. The CDR3 totals 14 residues. The germline gives CDR1 GTSNPN, CDR2 SVGIG (reference sequence). In nucleotides, the CDR3 is TGTGCTTTTGCCCGACGGAGCTTCAATGAAAAACTGTTTTTT. Translation gives CAFARRSFNEKLFF.

The V gene is TRBV11-2, the J gene TRBJ2-1; D might be TRBD1 (6 bases). Deletions cut 5 bases from V and 2 bases from J, with 13 bases between. The CDR3 contains 15 residues. Per germline, CDR1 SGHAT and CDR2 FQNNGV. CDR3 nucleotide sequence: TGTGCCAGCAGCCTCCACAGGGCCCCCTACAATGAGCAGTTCTTC. As protein: CASSLHRAPYNEQFF.

The rearrangement joins TRBV7-9 to TRBJ2-1; possibly TRBD1 for D (7 bases). Germline V gene sequence: CDR1 SEHNR, CDR2 FQNEAQ (reference sequence). CDR3 length: 16 amino acids. Trimming shortened V by 1 base and J by 6 bases, and 16 bases separated the two germline ends. The CDR3 sequence: CASSLVAGGSSNEQFF. The CDR3 DNA follows: TGTGCCAGCAGCTTAGTGGCAGGGGGGAGCAGCAATGAGCAGTTCTTC.

The gene calls are TRBV4-1 and TRBJ2-1; D perhaps matches TRBD2 (5 bases). There are 17 residues in the CDR3. CDR1 and CDR2 (germline): MGHRA, YSYEKL. V was trimmed by 1 base and J by 0 bases, leaving 13 bases between them. As DNA, the CDR3 is TGCGCCAGCAGCCAAGTCCGGACTGCCCGCTCCTACAATGAGCAGTTCTTC. It codes for CASSQVRTARSYNEQFF.

The chain combines TRBV4-1 with TRBJ2-7; D might be TRBD1 (6 bases). Germline lookup yields CDR1 MGHRA and CDR2 YSYEKL. This CDR3 has 15 amino acids. Trimming removed 3 bases at V and 2 bases at J, with 14 bases between. This CDR3 reads CASSHQSGQTYEQYF. The CDR3 DNA reads as TGCGCCAGCAGCCATCAGTCCGGACAGACCTACGAGCAGTACTTC.

The V gene is TRBV19, the J gene TRBJ2-2; the D call may be TRBD1 or TRBD2 (6 bases each). V lost 7 bases and J lost 4, with 16 bases in between. This CDR3 has 15 residues. Germline V CDR1 and CDR2: LNHDA, SQIVND (reference sequence). The CDR3 reads CASNRGPLGTGELFF. The CDR3 region has the DNA TGTGCCAGTAACCGGGGGCCCCTGGGCACCGGGGAGCTGTTTTTT.

As DNA, the CDR3 is TGTGCCAGCAGTCCCCGAACAGGGTGGGACGAAAAACTGTTTTTT. Its translation: CASSPRTGWDEKLFF. V and J are TRBV28 and TRBJ1-4; possible D gene TRBD1, 6 bases. This CDR3 region has 15 residues. The ends were cut back, 5 bases at V and 8 bases at J, with 18 bases in the middle. In germline, CDR1 is MDHEN, CDR2 SYDVKM.

V and J are TRBV19 and TRBJ1-5, with 9 bases aligning to TRBD1. V trimming: 5 bases; J trimming: 5 bases; junction bases outside the gene matches: 16. This CDR3 is 18 amino acids long. Germline V gene data show CDR1 as LNHDA and CDR2 as SQIVND (reference sequence). The CDR3 DNA follows: TGTGCCAGTAGTGTGTACGGAACAGGGGGCCTGAATGATCAGCCCCAGCATTTT. This translates into CASSVYGTGGLNDQPQHF.

The chain uses TRBV29-1 and TRBJ1-3; D is uncertain. V was cut by 2 bases and J by 0 bases, with 14 bases left in between. From germline, CDR1 is SQVTM and CDR2 ANQGSEA. CDR3 length: 16 residues. The CDR3: CSVELGEGTSGNTIYF. Here the CDR3 DNA reads TGCAGCGTTGAACTCGGTGAGGGAACCTCTGGAAACACCATATATTTT. Together with reference TRBV29-1 and TRBJ1-3, the CDR3 gives the full variable domain: SAVISQKPSRDICQRGTSLTIQCQVDSQVTMMFWYRQQPGQSLTLIATANQGSEATYESGFVIDKFPISRPNLTFSTLTVSNMSPEDSSIYLCSVELGEGTSGNTIYFGEGSWLTVV.

This rearrangement joins TRBV28 to TRBJ1-1, with 11 bases fitting TRBD1. This CDR3 comprises 18 residues. Per germline, CDR1 MDHEN and CDR2 SYDVKM. The V and J ends lost 4 bases and 0 bases, in that order; junction bases with no gene match: 10. The CDR3 DNA reads as TGTGCCAGCAGTTCCACTGGACAGGGGGCGGACATGAACACTGAAGCTTTCTTT. Amino acids: CASSSTGQGADMNTEAFF.

The rearrangement links TRBV7-9 to TRBJ1-6; D is possibly TRBD1 (6 bases). The CDR3 consists of 14 residues. CDR1 SEHNR and CDR2 FQNEAQ come from the germline V gene (reference sequence). Trimming removed 5 bases at V and 8 bases at J, with 13 bases between. The CDR3 DNA reads TGTGCCAGCAGCACAGGGTTGAGGGATTCACCCCTCCACTTT. Its translation: CASSTGLRDSPLHF.

V gene TRBV6-5 combines with J gene TRBJ2-2, with a tentative D call TRBD2 (6 bases). Germline V gene sequence: CDR1 MNHEY, CDR2 SVGAGI. Deletions cut 4 bases from V and 9 bases from J, with 9 bases between. The CDR3 runs 12 residues. CDR3 sequence (DNA): TGTGCCAGCAGTTCGGGGGTCAGGGAGCTGTTTTTT. Its protein is CASSSGVRELFF.

The chain combines TRBV11-3 with TRBJ2-5; D is perhaps TRBD2 (6 bases). Germline CDR1 is SGHNT and CDR2 is YENEEA. This CDR3 region has 13 residues. V lost 5 bases and J 5 bases, leaving 12 bases between the germline ends. CDR3 loop: CASSPLGGETQYF. The CDR3, as DNA: TGTGCCAGCAGCCCACTCGGAGGGGAGACCCAGTACTTC.